The 14 T cell receptor beta chains presented below share a single source sample, sequenced in a study of blood T cell repertoires in COVID-19. The assay was immunoSEQ multiplex PCR, and TCRdb's table has in-frame clones only and misses some. The sample carries roughly 400,000 clones, just over 90% recorded once. The specimen was PBMCs or T cells enriched from blood (not recorded which). The receptors here all came from a middle-aged woman who had been exposed to COVID-19.

This chain uses TRBV6-6 with TRBJ1-1; 7 nucleotides align to TRBD1. Looked up from germline, CDR1 is MNHNY and CDR2 is SVGAGI (reference sequence). V lost 6 bases to trimming and J lost 11 bases; unmatched junction nucleotides: 12. The CDR3 sequence is 13 residues long. CDR3 sequence (DNA): TGTGCCAGCAGCTCAAAACCAGGGGGGAAGGCTTTCTTT. Its protein product is CASSSKPGGKAFF.

This clone showed up just once. The chain links TRBV5-4 to TRBJ1-2; the D gene is possibly TRBD1 (5 bases). The CDR3 extends over 13 amino acids. Germline V gene data show CDR1 as SGHNT and CDR2 as YYREEE (reference sequence). V lost 2 bases, J lost 3 bases, and 8 bases lay in between. In DNA, the CDR3 is TGTGCCAGCAGCTTTCGGGGGGACTATGGCTACACCTTC. Protein sequence: CASSFRGDYGYTF.

V and J are TRBV5-4 and TRBJ2-3; TRBD2 aligns across 8 bases. The junction had 6 bases not matched to a gene; V was cut back by 2 bases and J by 1 base. The CDR3 contains 16 residues. Germline lookup yields CDR1 SGHNT and CDR2 YYREEE (reference sequence). CDR3 coding DNA: TGTGCCAGCAGCTTTCCCACGGGGGGGCGCACAGATACGCAGTATTTT. Translated, it gives CASSFPTGGRTDTQYF.

The genes are TRBV7-2 and TRBJ1-6; D is unresolved. Germline values: CDR1 SGHTA, CDR2 FQGNSA. Trimming cost V 1 base and J 9 bases, with 7 bases left between them. The CDR3 contains 13 residues. The CDR3 nucleotides read TGTGCCAGCAGCTTAGTGGGCATTTCACCCCTCCACTTT. It encodes CASSLVGISPLHF.

This chain uses TRBV7-9 with TRBJ2-1, with a tentative D call TRBD2 (7 bases). Germline CDR1 reads SEHNR; CDR2 reads FQNEAQ (reference sequence). The CDR3 runs to 15 residues. Trimming stripped 1 base from V and 5 bases from J, with 12 bases between. The CDR3 nucleotides are TGTGCCAGCAGCTTAGTAGGGGGGGAGAACAATGAGCAGTTCTTC. It codes for CASSLVGGENNEQFF.

J is TRBJ1-3 and V is TRBV19; D is perhaps TRBD1 (6 bases). The germline V gene has CDR1 LNHDA and CDR2 SQIVND (reference sequence). The CDR3 extends over 13 amino acids. Trimming took 8 bases from V and 0 from J, leaving 8 bases between them. The CDR3 region is CASAGASGNTIYF. For the CDR3, the DNA is TGTGCCAGTGCAGGGGCCTCTGGAAACACCATATATTTT.

V usage is TRBV5-1 and J usage is TRBJ1-2, with TRBD1 matching over 12 bases. Trimming at V came to 0 bases and at J to 8 bases, leaving 2 bases not matched to a gene. Germline V CDR1 and CDR2: SGHRS, YFSETQ. The CDR3 length is 14 residues. The DNA for the CDR3 is TGCGCCAGCAGCTTGGAGGGACAGGGGGCCGGCTACACCTTC. It yields the protein CASSLEGQGAGYTF.

V gene TRBV3-1 (or the pseudogene TRBV3-2) combines with J gene TRBJ2-1, with 12 bases identical to TRBD2. The ends lost 4 bases at V and 5 bases at J; junction bases unmatched: 6. CDR1 LGHDT and CDR2 YNNKEL come from the germline V gene (reference sequence). This CDR3 region has 16 residues. In DNA form, the CDR3 reads TGTGCCAGCAGCCCCCGACTAGCGGGGGCCCACAATGAGCAGTTCTTC. It translates to CASSPRLAGAHNEQFF.

V usage is TRBV19 and J usage is TRBJ1-1, with D possibly being TRBD1 (6 bases). Germline CDR1 LNHDA, CDR2 SQIVND (reference sequence). CDR3 length equals 17 residues. Trimming removed 5 bases at V and 0 bases at J, with 19 bases between. The CDR3 region is CASSAGSYRVVNTEAFF. Written as DNA, the CDR3 is TGTGCCAGTAGTGCAGGATCCTACAGGGTAGTGAACACTGAAGCTTTCTTT.

The V gene is TRBV5-6, the J gene TRBJ1-2; possibly TRBD1 for D (5 bases). Trimming pared 4 bases from V and 4 bases from J, leaving 8 bases between. This CDR3 contains 12 residues. Germline CDR1 reads SGHDT; CDR2 reads YYEEEE. The CDR3 DNA reads as TGTGCCAGCAGCCACGACAGCTATGGCTACACCTTC. It codes for CASSHDSYGYTF. The variable domain in full, completed from reference TRBV5-6 and TRBJ1-2, reads DAGVTQSPTHLIKTRGQQVTLRCSPKSGHDTVSWYQQALGQGPQFIFQYYEEEERQRGNFPDRFSGHQFPNYSSELNVNALLLGDSALYLCASSHDSYGYTFGSGTRLTVV.

V is TRBV18 and J is TRBJ1-2, with a weak D call TRBD1 (5 bases). This CDR3 region has 15 residues. Trimming stripped 2 bases from V and 4 bases from J, with 14 bases between. CDR1 is KGHSH, CDR2 LQKENI, per germline. CDR3 in DNA: TGTGCCAGCTCACCAGGTGCGGGGCTCAGCTATGGCTACACCTTC. Protein product: CASSPGAGLSYGYTF.

The rearrangement links TRBV7-9 to TRBJ2-7; a possible D gene is TRBD1 (5 bases). CDR3 size: 12 residues. Germline loops: CDR1 SEHNR, CDR2 FQNEAQ (reference sequence). Trimming took off 5 bases at V and 4 bases at J, with 9 bases between the two ends. CDR3 region: CASSLTGYEQYF. DNA of the CDR3: TGTGCCAGCAGCCTAACAGGATACGAGCAGTACTTC.

This chain joins TRBV6-1 and TRBJ2-6, with TRBD1 as a possible D gene (5 bases). Between the trimmed V and J ends, which lost 3 bases and 2 bases, there was a span of 14 bases. This CDR3 spans 17 amino acids. Germline loops: CDR1 MNHNS, CDR2 SASEGT. CDR3 region: CASSDRVGQAGANVLTF. The CDR3 region has the DNA TGTGCCAGCAGTGATAGGGTGGGGCAAGCTGGGGCCAACGTCCTGACTTTC.

This clone was detected only a few times. The CDR3 is CAWSVSRSGGFTDTQYF. CDR3 nucleotides: TGTGCCTGGAGTGTATCTCGGAGCGGGGGGTTCACAGATACGCAGTATTTT. This chain joins TRBV30 and TRBJ2-3; 9 nucleotides match TRBD2. Unmatched junction bases numbered 9, after V lost 0 bases and J lost 2 bases. Looked up from germline, CDR1 is GTSNPN and CDR2 is SVGIG (reference sequence). This CDR3 comprises 17 residues.